This T cell receptor (beta chain) was sequenced in a study of blood T cells in healthy people across ages. The use of a sample-barcoded 5' primer and a J-beta primer mix characterized a second PCR of about 7 to 12 cycles. One entry per CDR3 protein results from TCRdb running MiXCR on the 5' RACE reads. The repertoire holds about 640,000 distinct CDR3 sequences, with roughly 58% as singletons. Roughly 9.2 milliliters was the volume of peripheral blood drawn from each donor. V lost 0 bases, J lost 10 bases, and 14 bases stayed unmatched. The CDR3 contains 16 residues. Germline CDR1 is DFQATT and CDR2 is SNEGSKA (reference sequence).

The rearrangement joins TRBV20-1 to TRBJ2-4; 8 nucleotides agree with TRBD2. This TCR derives from a man aged 55-75 years in good health. The sample taken for sequencing was blood. CDR3 sequence: CSARDKRGPTGWIQYF. The CDR3 DNA reads as TGCAGTGCTAGAGATAAGCGGGGGCCCACCGGGTGGATTCAGTACTTC.